This T cell receptor (beta chain) stems from a study of response to subunit inactivated influenza vaccine. TCRdb itself ran the RT-PCR reads through MiXCR, one entry per CDR3 protein. This table has roughly 500,000 distinct CDR3 sequences, under 25% appearing once. This clonotype was seen at least ten times. CDR3 size: 15 residues. In germline, CDR1 is DFQATT, CDR2 SNEGSKA (reference sequence). V dropped 3 bases and J dropped 0; count of bases not matched to a gene: 5. The same data also contributed to another study, on T cells expressing NK-cell markers. That paper states: For TCR beta, cDNA was produced by 5'RACE template switching with UMIs. In several donors, dominant clonotypes made up about 28.3-65% of CD3+CD56-NKG2C+ cells.

This chain connects TRBV20-1 to TRBJ1-1; TRBD1 agrees at 9 bases. The specimen comprised CD4+ T cells sorted from PBMCs, sampled 11 to 12 days after vaccination. This TCR was sampled from a man aged 45-65 years who received an inactivated influenza vaccine. The DNA for the CDR3 is TGCAGTGCTAGGGGGACAGGGAGTATGAACACTGAAGCTTTCTTT. This gives the protein CSARGTGSMNTEAFF.